This T cell receptor beta chain was identified in a study of blood T cell repertoires in COVID-19. The protocol was immunoSEQ multiplex PCR, while the TCRdb copy is restricted to in-frame clones and leaves out a portion. There are a few hundred thousand clones in the sample; about 85% occur only once, and more than 2% lies in the top ten. This TCR was sampled from a man between 18 and 29 years old with active or convalescent COVID-19. Source material: peripheral blood.

DNA for the CDR3: TGCGCCAGCAGCTTGGCCTCAGGGGCAATCGGGGAGCTGTTTTTT. The encoded protein is CASSLASGAIGELFF. The V and J genes are TRBV5-1 and TRBJ2-2, with D possibly matching TRBD1 (6 bases). The CDR3 has 15 residues. V lost 0 bases to trimming and J lost 7 bases, with 13 bases between them. Germline loops: CDR1 SGHRS, CDR2 YFSETQ.